The clone carrying this TCR beta chain was detected a few times. The sample belongs to a study of blood T cell repertoires in COVID-19. As processed by the authors: Amplified reference gene primers provided the basis for estimating nucleated cell counts. Sequencing was performed with immunoSEQ multiplex PCR; in TCRdb, only in-frame clones are kept and a portion is missing. V and J calls plus clone size are reproduced from that table; the DNA served to infer D and trimming. The sample lists 150,000 to 200,000 clones; 88% were seen once. This clonotype originated in a human donor in a cohort sampled during active COVID-19. The sample consisted of peripheral blood.

The CDR3 protein is CSASPSEPYEQYF. CDR3 bases: TGCAGTGCTAGTCCTAGCGAGCCCTACGAGCAGTACTTC. The rearrangement uses TRBV20-1 and TRBJ2-7; D is possibly TRBD2 (6 bases). CDR1 and CDR2 (germline): DFQATT, SNEGSKA (reference sequence). The CDR3 has 13 residues. Trimming removed 3 bases from V and 2 bases from J, with 11 bases in between.